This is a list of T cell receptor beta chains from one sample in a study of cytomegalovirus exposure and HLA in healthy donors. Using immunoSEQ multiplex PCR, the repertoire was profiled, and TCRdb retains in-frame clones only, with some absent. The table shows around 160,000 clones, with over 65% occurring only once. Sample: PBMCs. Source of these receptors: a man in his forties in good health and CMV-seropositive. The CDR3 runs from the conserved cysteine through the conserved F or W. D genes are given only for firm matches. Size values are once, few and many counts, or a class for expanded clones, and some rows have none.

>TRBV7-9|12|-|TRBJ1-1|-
TGTTCCAGCAGCTTTGGGGACATTGAAGCTTTCTTT
CSSSFGDIEAFF
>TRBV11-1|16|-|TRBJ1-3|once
TGTGCCAGCAGCTTAGCGTGGCGGACAACTGGAAACACCATATATTTT
CASSLAWRTTGNTIYF
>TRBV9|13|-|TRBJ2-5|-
TGTGCCAGCAGCGTGGAGGGTTTGGAGACCCAGTACTTC
CASSVEGLETQYF
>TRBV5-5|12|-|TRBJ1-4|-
TGTGCCAGCAGCTTTCATAATGAAAAACTGTTTTTT
CASSFHNEKLFF
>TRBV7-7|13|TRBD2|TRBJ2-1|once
TGTGCCAGCAGTATACTAGCGGGAAGTGAGCAGTTCTTC
CASSILAGSEQFF
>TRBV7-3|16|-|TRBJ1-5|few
TGTGCCAGCAGCGTATGGACAGCCAAAGACAATCAGCCCCAGCATTTT
CASSVWTAKDNQPQHF
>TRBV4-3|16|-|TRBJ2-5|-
TGCGCCAGCAGCCAAGAGATCCGGCGGTCGGCAAAGACCCAGTACTTC
CASSQEIRRSAKTQYF
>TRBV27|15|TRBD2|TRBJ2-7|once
TGTGCCAGCAGTACCCTTTTCGCGGGAGACTACGAGCAGTACTTC
CASSTLFAGDYEQYF
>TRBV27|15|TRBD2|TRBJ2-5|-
TGTGCCAGCACAGTTAGCGGGAGGGGGCAAGAGACCCAGTACTTC
CASTVSGRGQETQYF
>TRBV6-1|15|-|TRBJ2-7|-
TGTGCCAGCAGTGAACAGGGGTTGGGCCCTTACGAGCAGTACTTC
CASSEQGLGPYEQYF
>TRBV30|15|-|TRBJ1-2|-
TGTGCCTGGAGGGGTGCTGGGGCTCATAACTATGGCTACACCTTC
CAWRGAGAHNYGYTF
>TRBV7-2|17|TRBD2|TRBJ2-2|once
TGTGCCAGCAGCTTAGTAGGGACTAGCGGGAACACCGGGGAGCTGTTTTTT
CASSLVGTSGNTGELFF
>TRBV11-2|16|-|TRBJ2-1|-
TGTGCCAGCAGCTTAGATCTAAGGGGTCCATACAATGAGCAGTTCTTC
CASSLDLRGPYNEQFF
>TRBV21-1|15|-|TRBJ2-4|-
TGTGCCAGCAGCACCCCTAGGCTAGCCAAAAACATTCAGTACTTC
CASSTPRLAKNIQYF
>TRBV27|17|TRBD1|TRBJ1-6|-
TGTGCCAGCAGTTTTAGGACAGGGGAGGCCTATAATTCACCCCTCCACTTT
CASSFRTGEAYNSPLHF
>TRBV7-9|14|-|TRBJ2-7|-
TGTGCCAGCAGCACAGCTACAGGGATCTACGAGCAGTACTTC
CASSTATGIYEQYF
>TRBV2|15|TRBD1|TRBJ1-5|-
TGTGCCAGCAGCGATCAGGGGGTGAGCAATCAGCCCCAGCATTTT
CASSDQGVSNQPQHF
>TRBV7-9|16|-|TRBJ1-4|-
TGTGCCAGCAGCCAGGGCCTCGCTGAGACTAATGAAAAACTGTTTTTT
CASSQGLAETNEKLFF
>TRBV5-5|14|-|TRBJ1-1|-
TGTGCCAGCAGCTTGTGGGACATAAGAAGCGAAGCTTTCTTT
CASSLWDIRSEAFF
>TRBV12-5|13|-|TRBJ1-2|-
TGTGCTAGTGGTACAGGACAGTTATATGGCTACACCTTC
CASGTGQLYGYTF
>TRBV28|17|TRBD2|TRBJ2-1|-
TGTGCCAGCAGTGCCCATTCTAGCGGGCCCTCGAAGGATGAGCAGTTCTTC
CASSAHSSGPSKDEQFF